This T cell receptor (beta chain) comes out of a study of graft-versus-host responses after intestinal transplantation (dated by TCRdb to 2020 to 2022). Concerning the study at large: Recipients received multivisceral, liver-intestinal, or isolated intestinal transplants. Every recipient was given anti-thymocyte globulin induction, then maintenance tacrolimus and steroids for about three years. After intestinal transplantation, graft-versus-host and host-versus-graft alloreactive T cell clones in the graft, circulation and bone marrow were tracked using bulk TCR-beta CDR3 sequencing. To identify alloreactive clones, pre-transplant mixed lymphocyte reaction products were sequenced and compared with unstimulated pre-transplant donor and recipient T cells. The cohort enrolled approximately 24 intestinal transplant recipients including one retransplant, and 3 patients lacking pretransplant specimens were excluded. Donor T cell macrochimerism was defined as a peak of at least 4% donor T cells among recipient peripheral blood mononuclear cells. Rather than going through the commercial service, samples from a few later patients were sequenced in-house on an Illumina MiSeq and processed with MiXCR.

Beyond this particular receptor, the publication reports: The relatively low number and heterogeneity of intestinal transplant patients limited the conclusions. GvH clones were found in recipient bone marrow, and some of the GvH clones appeared earlier in ileal mucosa or blood, which is consistent with an intestinal mucosal origin. Early after transplant, peak levels of circulating GvH clones were found to be associated with declines in HvG clones. In the allografts of patients with donor T cell macrochimerism, GvH to HvG T cell clonal ratios were high.

Details on this clone: The antigen it binds to is not known. No much larger clone is present one base from it, and per-base qualities are unavailable.

To isolate intraepithelial and lamina propria lymphocytes from graft specimens, dithiothreitol, EDTA incubations and collagenase D digestion were used. Bulk TCR-beta sequencing was performed on serial intestinal graft biopsy specimens collected as late as 600 days after transplant. Unmatched junction bases come to 5, with V trimmed by 0 bases and J by 4 bases. From the cysteine up to the phenylalanine, the CDR3 has a length of 15 residues. The DNA shown is the 45-base CDR3, in frame from base 1. For CDR1 and CDR2, the germline V gene (reference sequence) lists LNHDA and SQIVND. The library was produced with the immunoSEQ multiplex PCR assay. For most patients, high-throughput TCR-beta CDR3 sequencing of genomic DNA was performed by Adaptive Biotechnologies. In the original analysis: Adaptive's ImmunoSEQ software was the source of the TCR sequencing data for 15 to 20 patients, while a few other patients were processed with MiXCR and VDJtools. CDR3 nucleotide sequences shared by donor and recipient were removed because the origin of these sequences could not be assigned. Alloreactive clones required at least 2-fold expansion over unstimulated cells and minimum CFSE-low frequency of 0.002% (template counts) or 0.001% (read counts). Clones were considered mappable if detected in sequenced pre-transplant spleen, lymph node, or MLR CFSE-low populations of the donor or recipient. Cumulative frequency of alloreactive clones was calculated as a percentage of all sequences weighted by copy number. TCRdb carries this immuneACCESS record with in-frame sequences only. Its versions omit some clonotypes, under half of them owing to an unresolved V gene in the studies checked, with the rest unexplained. V, J and clone size were drawn from that table, and D and trimming were deduced from the DNA. Across this sample there are 35,000 to 40,000 clones, with around 90% seen only once. The ten most abundant clones make up about 20% of the sample.

The chain links TRBV19 with TRBJ1-2; TRBD1 aligns with 7 central bases. This receptor was identified in a human patient who received an intestinal transplant, so some T cells may come from the graft donor. The sample consisted of ileum tissue, taken roughly 200 days after intestinal transplant. DNA sequence: TGTGCCAGTAGTATAGATCTGGCAGGGGGCTATGGCTACACCTTC. Its product reads: CASSIDLAGGYGYTF.